This TCR beta chain appears in the sequencing data of a study of beta chain features in type 1 diabetes. Study-level information: Across the samples, some 98,000,000 sorted cells were examined in total. Broader study findings: All four CD4+ subsets of Type 1 diabetes patients contained TCRB CDR3s that were moderately but significantly shorter. More deletions and fewer insertions at VDJ junctions were found in patients with type 1 diabetes. A greater similarity of naive, central memory and Treg TCRB repertoires was seen among patients than among healthy donors.

Germline V CDR1 and CDR2: KGHSH, LQKENI. The CDR3 has 14 residues. V was clipped by 2 bases and J by 5 bases, with 9 bases between them. Regarding this clone: Its antigen is not identified.

The study reverse transcribed the entire isolated RNA, so it sequenced expressed TCRB transcripts. Stem cell-like memory T cell samples averaged about 1.01 million immunoSEQ reads each. Measured with immunoSEQ multiplex PCR; TCRdb has only the in-frame clones, and not every one. The repertoire holds some 14,000 clones, with more than 55% as singletons. This clonotype was sampled from a woman between 18 and 29 years old with type 1 diabetes. The sample was stem cell memory CD4+ T cells from blood. The chain combines TRBV18 with TRBJ1-4; D gene ambiguous. The CDR3 protein is CASSPVAENEKLFF. CDR3 bases: TGTGCCAGCTCACCAGTGGCGGAGAATGAAAAACTGTTTTTT.